This T cell receptor (beta chain) is drawn from a study of shared clonotypes between healthy human individuals. Several immunoSEQ plates held equal portions of the genomic DNA taken from each subset. Authors' methods: Filtering differed because ImmunoSEQ produced junction-only sequences that carried no quality scores. The protocol was immunoSEQ multiplex PCR, while the TCRdb copy is restricted to in-frame clones and leaves out a portion. V and J calls and clone size are given by that table; D and trimming were obtained from the DNA. Of over a million clones in the sample, approximately 97% were seen once. General observations from the study: With a few donors compared, 4.5% to 6.5% of naive CD4 clonotypes were shared. Memory subsets generally showed lower estimated richness than naive subsets.

The germline CDR1 and CDR2 sequences are LNHDA and SQIVND (reference sequence). The J segment lost 5 bases and the V segment lost 3 bases, leaving 18 bases of the junction unmatched. The CDR3 spans 18 residues. This clone was recorded once. What it recognizes is unknown. Sequencing input: naive CD4+ T cells sorted from blood. This sample's subset: CD45RA+ positively selected. The J gene is TRBJ2-7, the V gene TRBV19, with 8 bases identical to TRBD1. The source is a man aged 25 to 40 in good health. CDR3: CASSMRPPIGQGRNEQYF. The CDR3 nucleotides read TGTGCCAGTAGTATGAGACCCCCTATTGGACAGGGACGCAACGAGCAGTACTTC.